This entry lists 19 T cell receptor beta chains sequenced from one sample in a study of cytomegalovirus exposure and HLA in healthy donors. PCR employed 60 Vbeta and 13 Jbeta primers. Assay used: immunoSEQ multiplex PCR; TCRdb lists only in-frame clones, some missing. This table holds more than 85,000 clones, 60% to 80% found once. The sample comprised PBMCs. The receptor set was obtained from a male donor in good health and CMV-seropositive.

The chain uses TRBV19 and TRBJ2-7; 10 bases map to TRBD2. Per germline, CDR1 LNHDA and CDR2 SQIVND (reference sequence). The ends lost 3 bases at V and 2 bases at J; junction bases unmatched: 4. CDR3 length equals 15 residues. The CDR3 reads CASSITSGTPYEQYF. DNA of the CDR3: TGTGCCAGTAGTATTACTAGCGGGACCCCCTACGAGCAGTACTTC.

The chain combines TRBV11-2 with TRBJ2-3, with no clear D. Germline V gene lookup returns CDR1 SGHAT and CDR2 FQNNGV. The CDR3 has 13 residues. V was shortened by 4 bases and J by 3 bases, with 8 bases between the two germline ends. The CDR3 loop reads CASSYPGTDTQYF. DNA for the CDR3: TGTGCCAGCAGCTACCCCGGGACAGATACGCAGTATTTT.

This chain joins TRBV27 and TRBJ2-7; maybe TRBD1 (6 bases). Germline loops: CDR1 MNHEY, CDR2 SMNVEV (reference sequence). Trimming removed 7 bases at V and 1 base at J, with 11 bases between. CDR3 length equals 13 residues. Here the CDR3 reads CASTGDISYEQYF. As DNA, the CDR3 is TGTGCCAGCACCGGGGACATTTCCTACGAGCAGTACTTC.

CDR3 region: CASSVLRGNEQFF. DNA of the CDR3: TGCGCCAGCAGCGTACTCCGGGGTAATGAGCAGTTCTTC. The chain joins TRBV5-1 to TRBJ2-1; weak D call: TRBD2 (5 bases). Germline assignment: CDR1 SGHRS and CDR2 YFSETQ. This CDR3 comprises 13 residues. V dropped 4 bases and J dropped 7 bases, with 12 bases sitting between them.

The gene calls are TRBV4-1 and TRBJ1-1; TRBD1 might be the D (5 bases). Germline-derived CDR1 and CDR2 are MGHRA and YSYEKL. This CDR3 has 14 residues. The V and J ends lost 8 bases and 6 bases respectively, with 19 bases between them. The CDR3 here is CASPRGGFPAEAFF. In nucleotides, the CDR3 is TGCGCCAGCCCGAGGGGAGGGTTTCCCGCTGAAGCTTTCTTT.

CDR3 residues: CASSLAEGSGTEAFF. DNA of the CDR3: TGCGCCAGCAGCTTGGCCGAGGGTTCGGGCACTGAAGCTTTCTTT. The chain recombines TRBV5-1 with TRBJ1-1; no definite D call. V dropped 0 bases and J dropped 4 bases, with 13 bases sitting between them. The CDR3 has 15 amino acids. CDR1 and CDR2 (germline): SGHRS, YFSETQ.

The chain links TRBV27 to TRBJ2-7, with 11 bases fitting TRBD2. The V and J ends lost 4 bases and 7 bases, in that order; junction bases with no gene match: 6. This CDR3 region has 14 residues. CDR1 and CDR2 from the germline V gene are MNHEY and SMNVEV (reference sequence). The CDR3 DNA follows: TGTGCCAGCAGTTCAACTAGCGGGAGAGATGAGCAGTACTTC. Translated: CASSSTSGRDEQYF.

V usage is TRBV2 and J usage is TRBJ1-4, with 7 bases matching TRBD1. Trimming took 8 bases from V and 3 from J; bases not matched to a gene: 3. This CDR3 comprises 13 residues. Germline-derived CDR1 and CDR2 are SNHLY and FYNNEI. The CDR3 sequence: CASSGQPNEKLFF. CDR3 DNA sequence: TGTGCCAGCTCGGGACAGCCTAATGAAAAACTGTTTTTT.

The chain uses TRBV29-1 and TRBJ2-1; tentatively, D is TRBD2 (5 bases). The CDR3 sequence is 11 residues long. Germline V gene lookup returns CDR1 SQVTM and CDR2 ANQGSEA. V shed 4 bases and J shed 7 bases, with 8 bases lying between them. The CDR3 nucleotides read TGCAGCGTTGGAGGAGGAAATGAGCAGTTCTTC. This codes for CSVGGGNEQFF.

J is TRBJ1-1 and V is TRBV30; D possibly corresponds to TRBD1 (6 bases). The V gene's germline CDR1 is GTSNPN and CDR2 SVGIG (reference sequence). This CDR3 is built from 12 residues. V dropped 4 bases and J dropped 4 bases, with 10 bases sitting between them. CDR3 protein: CAWIRGSTEAFF. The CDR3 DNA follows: TGTGCCTGGATCAGGGGTAGCACTGAAGCTTTCTTT.

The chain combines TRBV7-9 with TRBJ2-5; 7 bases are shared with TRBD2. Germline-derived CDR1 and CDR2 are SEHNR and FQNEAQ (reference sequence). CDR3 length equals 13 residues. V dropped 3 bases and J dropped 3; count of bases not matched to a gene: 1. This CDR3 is CASSFGGEETQYF. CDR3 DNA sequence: TGTGCCAGCAGCTTTGGGGGGGAAGAGACCCAGTACTTC.

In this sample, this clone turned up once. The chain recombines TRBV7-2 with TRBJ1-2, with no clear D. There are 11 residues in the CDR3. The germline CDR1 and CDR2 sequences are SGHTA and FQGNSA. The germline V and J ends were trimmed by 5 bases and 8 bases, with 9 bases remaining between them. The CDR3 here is CASSLSRGYTF. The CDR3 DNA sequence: TGTGCCAGCAGCCTTTCGAGAGGCTACACCTTC.

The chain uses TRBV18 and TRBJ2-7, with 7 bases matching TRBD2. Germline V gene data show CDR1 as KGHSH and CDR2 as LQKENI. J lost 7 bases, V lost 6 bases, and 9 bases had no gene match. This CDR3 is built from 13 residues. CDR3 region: CASSPGEGSEQYF. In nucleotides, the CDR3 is TGTGCCAGCTCTCCCGGGGAGGGTTCAGAGCAGTACTTC.

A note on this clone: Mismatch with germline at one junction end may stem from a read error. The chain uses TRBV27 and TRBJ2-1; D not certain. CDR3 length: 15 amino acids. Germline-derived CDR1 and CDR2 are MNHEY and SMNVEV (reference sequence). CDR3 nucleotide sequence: TGTGCCAGCAGTTTATCGGAGAACTCCTACAATGAGCAGCTCTTC. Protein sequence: CASSLSENSYNEQLF.

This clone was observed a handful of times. CDR3 sequence reads: CASSETSGRPYPSYEQYF. In DNA form, the CDR3 reads TGTGCCAGCAGTGAAACTAGCGGGAGGCCTTATCCTTCCTACGAGCAGTACTTC. This rearrangement joins TRBV25-1 to TRBJ2-5; 12 nucleotides line up with TRBD2. The J call may be faulty, since TRBJ2-7 better matches the DNA end. Germline V CDR1 and CDR2: MGHDK, SYGVNS. This CDR3 comprises 18 residues.

CDR3 DNA sequence: TGTGCCAGCAGAATAACTAGCGGGAGCTACAATGAGCAGTTCTTC. Residues: CASRITSGSYNEQFF. The rearrangement links TRBV11-2 to TRBJ2-1, with 11 bases lining up with TRBD2. Unmatched junction bases numbered 4, after V lost 6 bases and J lost 3 bases. CDR1 and CDR2 from the germline V gene are SGHAT and FQNNGV. This CDR3 has 15 amino acids.

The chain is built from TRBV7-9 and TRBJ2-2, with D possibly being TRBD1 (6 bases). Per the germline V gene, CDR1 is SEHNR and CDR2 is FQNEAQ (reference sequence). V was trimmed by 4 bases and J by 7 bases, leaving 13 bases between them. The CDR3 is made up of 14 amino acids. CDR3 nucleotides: TGTGCCAGCAGCTCCCACGAGGACAGCGGGGAGCTGTTTTTT. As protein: CASSSHEDSGELFF. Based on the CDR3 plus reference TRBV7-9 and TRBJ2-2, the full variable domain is DTGVSQNPRHKITKRGQNVTFRCDPISEHNRLYWYRQTLGQGPEFLTYFQNEAQLEKSRLLSDRFSAERPKGSFSTLEIQRTEQGDSAMYLCASSSHEDSGELFFGEGSRLTVL.

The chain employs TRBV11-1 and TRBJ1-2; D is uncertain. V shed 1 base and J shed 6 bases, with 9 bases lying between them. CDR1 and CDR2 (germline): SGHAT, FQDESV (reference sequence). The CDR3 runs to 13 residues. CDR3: CASSLESEDGYTF. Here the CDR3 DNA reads TGTGCCAGCAGCTTAGAATCCGAGGATGGCTACACCTTC.

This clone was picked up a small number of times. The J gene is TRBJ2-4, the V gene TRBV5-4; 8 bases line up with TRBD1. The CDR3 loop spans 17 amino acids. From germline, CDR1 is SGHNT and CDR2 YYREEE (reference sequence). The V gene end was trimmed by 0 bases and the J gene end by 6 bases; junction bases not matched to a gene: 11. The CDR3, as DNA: TGTGCCAGCAGCTTGGCAAATCAGGGGGCTTGGGGAAACATTCAGTACTTC. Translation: CASSLANQGAWGNIQYF.